The 2 T cell receptor beta chains below were found in one sample sequenced in a study of blood T cell repertoires in COVID-19 (dated by TCRdb to the early 2020s). Preparation of the library involved the immunoSEQ multiplex PCR assay. TCRdb carries this immuneACCESS record with in-frame sequences only. Its versions omit some clonotypes, under half of them owing to an unresolved V gene in the studies checked, with the rest unexplained. Here the sample has some 270,000 clones; 91% occur a single time. Approximately 3% of the sample lies in the top ten. Sequencing used PBMCs or T cells enriched from blood (not recorded which). The receptors come from a man in his forties who had been exposed to COVID-19.

The V gene is TRBV10-1, the J gene TRBJ1-5; 8 bases agree with TRBD1. V shed 9 bases and J 5 bases; nucleotides not matched to a gene: 12. This CDR3 is 15 amino acids long. Germline loops: CDR1 WNHNN, CDR2 SYGVQD (reference sequence). In nucleotides, the CDR3 is TGCGCCAGGACCAAACGACAGGGGCGCTATCAGCCCCAGCATTTT. Translation gives CARTKRQGRYQPQHF.

The CDR3 DNA follows: TGTGCCAGCTCACCAGAGGGACAGGGACGCTACGAGCAGTACTTC. Encoded protein: CASSPEGQGRYEQYF. The rearrangement links TRBV18 to TRBJ2-7, with 9 bases fitting TRBD1. Germline-derived CDR1 and CDR2 are KGHSH and LQKENI. The CDR3 runs 15 residues. V lost 2 bases, J lost 3 bases, and 5 bases stayed unmatched.